The source of this T cell receptor (beta chain) is a study of blood T cell repertoires in COVID-19. The wider study: PBMCs, B-cell-depleted T cells, or T cells were the source of the cDNA or gDNA that made up the material.

This table comes from immunoSEQ multiplex PCR, and its TCRdb copy is limited to in-frame clones, with some not included. Of 150,000 or so clones in the sample, around four fifths were seen once. This clone is a singleton in its sample. V was pared by 6 bases and J by 6 bases, with 18 bases between. The CDR3 length is 15 residues. The germline V gene encodes CDR1 MNHEY and CDR2 SVGAGI. Source material: peripheral blood. This rearrangement joins TRBV6-5 to TRBJ2-1; perhaps TRBD2 as D (6 bases). This clonotype originated in a woman between 40 and 55 years old with active or convalescent COVID-19. CDR3 in DNA: TGTGCCAGCAGCTACGGGACTGGGGCATCCAATGAGCAGTTCTTC. It codes for CASSYGTGASNEQFF.